A single T cell receptor (beta chain) is shown here with its context. Those who participated ranged in age from 18 to 89 years and resided in 20 to 30 US areas. Membership in each cohort depended on participant-reported clinical history. Germline V lookup: CDR1 SGHVS, CDR2 FNYEAQ. The CDR3 runs to 16 residues. Trimming removed 5 bases from V and 0 bases from J, with 17 bases in between. These data belong to a study of blood T cell repertoires in COVID-19. The overall study: T cells, B-cell-depleted T cells, or PBMCs supplied cDNA or gDNA.

In the original processing: Counts of nucleated cells, estimated from reference gene primer amplification, were obtained. TCRdb's copy holds only in-frame clones and misses some; the assay was immunoSEQ multiplex PCR. V and J calls and clone size follow that table, whereas D and trimming were derived from the DNA. The sample shows about 170,000 clones, approximately 80% of them seen only once. This receptor was obtained from a man between 50 and 59 years old who had recovered from COVID-19. The chain has TRBV7-6 and TRBJ2-7; D is possibly TRBD2 (5 bases). The material sequenced was PBMCs or T cells enriched from blood (not recorded which). The CDR3 DNA sequence: TGTGCCAGCAGCCCTGGACTGAGCCCGAGCTCCTACGAGCAGTACTTC. Translated, it gives CASSPGLSPSSYEQYF.